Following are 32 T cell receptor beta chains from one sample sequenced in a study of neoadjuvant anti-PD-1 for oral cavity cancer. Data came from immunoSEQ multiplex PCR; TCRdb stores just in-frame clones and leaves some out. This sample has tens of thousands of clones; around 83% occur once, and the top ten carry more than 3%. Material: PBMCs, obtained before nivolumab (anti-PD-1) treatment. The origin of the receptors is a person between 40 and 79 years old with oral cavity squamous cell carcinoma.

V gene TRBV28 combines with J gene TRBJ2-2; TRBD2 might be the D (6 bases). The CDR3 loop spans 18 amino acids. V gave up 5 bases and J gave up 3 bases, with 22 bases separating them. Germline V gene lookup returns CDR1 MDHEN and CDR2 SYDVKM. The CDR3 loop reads CASSAGGLSLTYTGELFF. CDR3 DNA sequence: TGTGCCAGCAGTGCCGGGGGTTTATCCCTGACTTACACCGGGGAGCTGTTTTTT.

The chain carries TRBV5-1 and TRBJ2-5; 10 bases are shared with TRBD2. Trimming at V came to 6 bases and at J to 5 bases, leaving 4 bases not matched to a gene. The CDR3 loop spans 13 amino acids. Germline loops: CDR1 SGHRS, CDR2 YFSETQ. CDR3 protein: CASNLAGEETQYF. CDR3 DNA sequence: TGCGCCAGCAATCTAGCGGGAGAGGAGACCCAGTACTTC.

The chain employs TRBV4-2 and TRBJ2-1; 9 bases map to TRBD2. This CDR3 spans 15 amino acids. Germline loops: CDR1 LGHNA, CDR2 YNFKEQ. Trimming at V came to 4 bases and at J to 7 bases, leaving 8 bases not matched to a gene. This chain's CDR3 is CASSPVSGSVNEQFF. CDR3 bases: TGTGCCAGCAGCCCCGTTAGCGGGAGCGTAAATGAGCAGTTCTTC.

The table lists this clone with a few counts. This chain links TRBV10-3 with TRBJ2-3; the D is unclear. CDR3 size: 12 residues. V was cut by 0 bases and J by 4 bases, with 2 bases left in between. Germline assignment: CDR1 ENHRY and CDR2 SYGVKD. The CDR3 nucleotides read TGTGCCATCAGTGAGTCAGCAGATACGCAGTATTTT. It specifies CAISESADTQYF.

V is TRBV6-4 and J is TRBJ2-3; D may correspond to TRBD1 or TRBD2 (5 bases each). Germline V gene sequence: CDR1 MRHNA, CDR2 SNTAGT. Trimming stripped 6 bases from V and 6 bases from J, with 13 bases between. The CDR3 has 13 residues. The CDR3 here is CASRPHGADTQYF. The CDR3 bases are TGTGCCAGCAGACCCCACGGGGCGGATACGCAGTATTTT.

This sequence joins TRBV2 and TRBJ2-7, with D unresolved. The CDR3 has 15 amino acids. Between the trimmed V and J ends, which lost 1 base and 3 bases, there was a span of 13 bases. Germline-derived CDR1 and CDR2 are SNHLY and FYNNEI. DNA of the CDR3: TGTGCCAGCAGTGAAGGGTTAGGAAACTACTACGAGCAGTACTTC. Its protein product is CASSEGLGNYYEQYF.

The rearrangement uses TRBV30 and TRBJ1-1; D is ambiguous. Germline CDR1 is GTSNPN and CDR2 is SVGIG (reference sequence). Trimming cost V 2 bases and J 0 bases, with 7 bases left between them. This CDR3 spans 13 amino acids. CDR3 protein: CAWSPQMNTEAFF. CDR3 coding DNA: TGTGCCTGGAGTCCCCAGATGAACACTGAAGCTTTCTTT.

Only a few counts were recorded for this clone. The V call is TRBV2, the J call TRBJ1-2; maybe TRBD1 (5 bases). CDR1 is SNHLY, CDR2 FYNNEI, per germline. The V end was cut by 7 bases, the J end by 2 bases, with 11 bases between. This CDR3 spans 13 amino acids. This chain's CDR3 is CASTVQENYGYTF. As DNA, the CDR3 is TGTGCCAGCACGGTACAGGAGAACTATGGCTACACCTTC. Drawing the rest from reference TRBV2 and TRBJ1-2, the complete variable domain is EPEVTQTPSHQVTQMGQEVILRCVPISNHLYFYWYRQILGQKVEFLVSFYNNEISEKSEIFDDQFSVERPDGSNFTLKIRSTKLEDSAMYFCASTVQENYGYTFGSGTRLTVV.

The CDR3 DNA reads as TGTGCTTCAGCGCGATTACTAGCCAAAAACATTCAGTACTTC. It translates to CASARLLAKNIQYF. The rearrangement links TRBV11-2 to TRBJ2-4; D gene unclear. The CDR3 consists of 14 residues. Germline V lookup: CDR1 SGHAT, CDR2 FQNNGV.

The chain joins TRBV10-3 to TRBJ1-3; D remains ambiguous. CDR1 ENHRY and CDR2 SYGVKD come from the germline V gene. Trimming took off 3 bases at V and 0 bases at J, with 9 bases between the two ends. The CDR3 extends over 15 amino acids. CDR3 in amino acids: CAISESRASGNTIYF. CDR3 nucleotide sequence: TGTGCCATCAGTGAAAGTCGGGCCTCTGGAAACACCATATATTTT.

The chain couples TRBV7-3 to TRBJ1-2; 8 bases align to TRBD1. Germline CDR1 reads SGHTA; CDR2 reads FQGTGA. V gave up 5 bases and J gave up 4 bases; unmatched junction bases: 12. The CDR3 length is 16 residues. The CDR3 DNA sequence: TGTGCCAGCAGCCAAGGGGCAGGGGGCCTTTCCTATGGCTACACCTTC. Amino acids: CASSQGAGGLSYGYTF.

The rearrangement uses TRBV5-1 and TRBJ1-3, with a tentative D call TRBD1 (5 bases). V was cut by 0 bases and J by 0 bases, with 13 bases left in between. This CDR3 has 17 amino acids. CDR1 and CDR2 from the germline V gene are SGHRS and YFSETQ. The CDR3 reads CASSLVGGSISGNTIYF. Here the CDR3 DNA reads TGCGCCAGCAGCTTGGTTGGGGGATCAATCTCTGGAAACACCATATATTTT.

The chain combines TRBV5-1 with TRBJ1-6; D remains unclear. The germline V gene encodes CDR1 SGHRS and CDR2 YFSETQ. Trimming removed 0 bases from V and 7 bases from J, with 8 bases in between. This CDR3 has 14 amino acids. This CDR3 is CASSLVSSNSPLHF. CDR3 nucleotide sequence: TGCGCCAGCAGCTTGGTTTCCTCCAATTCACCCCTCCACTTT. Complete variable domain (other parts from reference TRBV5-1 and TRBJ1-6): KAGVTQTPRYLIKTRGQQVTLSCSPISGHRSVSWYQQTPGQGLQFLFEYFSETQRNKGNFPGRFSGRQFSNSRSEMNVSTLELGDSALYLCASSLVSSNSPLHFGNGTRLTVT.

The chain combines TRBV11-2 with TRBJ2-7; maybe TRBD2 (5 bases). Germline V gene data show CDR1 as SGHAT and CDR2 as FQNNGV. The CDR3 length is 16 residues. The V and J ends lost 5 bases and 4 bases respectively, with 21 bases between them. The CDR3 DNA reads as TGTGCCAGCAGCCCCGGATTAGGGCGGGCTGTGTACGAGCAGTACTTC. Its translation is CASSPGLGRAVYEQYF.

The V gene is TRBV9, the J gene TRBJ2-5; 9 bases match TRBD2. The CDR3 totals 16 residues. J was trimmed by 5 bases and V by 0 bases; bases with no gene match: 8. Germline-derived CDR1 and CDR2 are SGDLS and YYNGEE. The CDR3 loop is CASSVAAGGLYETQYF. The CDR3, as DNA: TGTGCCAGCAGCGTAGCGGCGGGGGGGCTTTACGAGACCCAGTACTTC. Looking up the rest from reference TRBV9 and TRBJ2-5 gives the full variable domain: DSGVTQTPKHLITATGQRVTLRCSPRSGDLSVYWYQQSLDQGLQFLIQYYNGEERAKGNILERFSAQQFPDLHSELNLSSLELGDSALYFCASSVAAGGLYETQYFGPGTRLLVL.

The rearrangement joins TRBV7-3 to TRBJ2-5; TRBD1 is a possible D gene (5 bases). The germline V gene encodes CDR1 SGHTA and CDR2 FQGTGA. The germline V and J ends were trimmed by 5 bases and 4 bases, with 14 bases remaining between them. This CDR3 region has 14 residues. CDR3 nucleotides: TGTGCCAGCAGCACCTCGACTGGGGCAGAGACCCAGTACTTC. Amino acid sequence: CASSTSTGAETQYF.

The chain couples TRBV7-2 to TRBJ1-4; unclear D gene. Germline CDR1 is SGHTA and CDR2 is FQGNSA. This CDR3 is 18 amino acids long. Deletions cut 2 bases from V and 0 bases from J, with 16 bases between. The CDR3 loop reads CASSLIRGSVATNEKLFF. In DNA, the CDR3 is TGTGCCAGCAGCTTAATTCGTGGCTCCGTTGCAACTAATGAAAAACTGTTTTTT.

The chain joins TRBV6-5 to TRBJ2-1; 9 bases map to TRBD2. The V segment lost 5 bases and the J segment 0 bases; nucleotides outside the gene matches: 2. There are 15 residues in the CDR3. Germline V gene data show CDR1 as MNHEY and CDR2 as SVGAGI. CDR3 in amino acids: CASSLAGSSYNEQFF. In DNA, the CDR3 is TGTGCCAGCAGTCTAGCGGGATCCTCCTACAATGAGCAGTTCTTC.

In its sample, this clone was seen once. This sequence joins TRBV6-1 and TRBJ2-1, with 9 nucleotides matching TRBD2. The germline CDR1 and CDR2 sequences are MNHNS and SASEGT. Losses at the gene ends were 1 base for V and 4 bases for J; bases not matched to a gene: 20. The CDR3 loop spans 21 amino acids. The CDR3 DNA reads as TGTGCCAGCAGTGAAGGTAGAGGGCTAGCGGGAATCCCCGATTTTTACAATGAGCAGTTCTTC. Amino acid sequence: CASSEGRGLAGIPDFYNEQFF.

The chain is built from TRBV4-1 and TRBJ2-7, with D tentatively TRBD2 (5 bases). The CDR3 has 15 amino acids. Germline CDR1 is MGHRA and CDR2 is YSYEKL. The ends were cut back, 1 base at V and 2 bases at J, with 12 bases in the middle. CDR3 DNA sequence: TGCGCCAGCAGCCAAGGGTTCCGAGGGACCTACGAGCAGTACTTC. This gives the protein CASSQGFRGTYEQYF.

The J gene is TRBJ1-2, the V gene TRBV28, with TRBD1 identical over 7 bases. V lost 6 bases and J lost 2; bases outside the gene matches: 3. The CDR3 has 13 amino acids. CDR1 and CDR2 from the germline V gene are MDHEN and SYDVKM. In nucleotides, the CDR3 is TGTGCCAGCAGCCAGGGACAGAACTATGGCTACACCTTC. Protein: CASSQGQNYGYTF.

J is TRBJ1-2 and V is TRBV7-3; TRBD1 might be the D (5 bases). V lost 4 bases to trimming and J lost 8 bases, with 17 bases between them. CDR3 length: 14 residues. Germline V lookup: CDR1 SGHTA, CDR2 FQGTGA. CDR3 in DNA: TGTGCCAGCAGCTCGATATCGAAGGAGGGGGGCTACACCTTC. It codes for CASSSISKEGGYTF.

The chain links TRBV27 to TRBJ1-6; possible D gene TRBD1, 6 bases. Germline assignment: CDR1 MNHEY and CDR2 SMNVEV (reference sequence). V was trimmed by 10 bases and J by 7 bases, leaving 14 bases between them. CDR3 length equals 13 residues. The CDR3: CATRGRVNSPLHF. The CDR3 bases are TGTGCCACCAGGGGAAGGGTGAATTCACCCCTCCACTTT.

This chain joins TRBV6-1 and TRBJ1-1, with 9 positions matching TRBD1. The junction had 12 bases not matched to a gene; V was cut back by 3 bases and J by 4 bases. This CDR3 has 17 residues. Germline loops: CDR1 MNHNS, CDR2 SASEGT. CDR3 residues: CASSDPIQGAHSTEAFF. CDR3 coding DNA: TGTGCCAGCAGTGATCCTATACAGGGGGCGCACAGCACTGAAGCTTTCTTT.

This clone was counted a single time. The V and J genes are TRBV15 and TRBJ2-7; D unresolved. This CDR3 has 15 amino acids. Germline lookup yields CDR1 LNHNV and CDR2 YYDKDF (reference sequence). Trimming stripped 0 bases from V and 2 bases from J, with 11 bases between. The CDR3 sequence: CATSRERQPPYEQYF. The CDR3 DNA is TGTGCCACCAGCAGAGAGCGGCAGCCACCCTACGAGCAGTACTTC.

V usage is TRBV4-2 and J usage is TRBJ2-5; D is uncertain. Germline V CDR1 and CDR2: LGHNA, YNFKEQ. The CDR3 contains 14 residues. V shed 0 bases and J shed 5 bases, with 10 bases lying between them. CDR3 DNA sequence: TGTGCCAGCAGCCAAGACCCCCACAGCGAGACCCAGTACTTC. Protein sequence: CASSQDPHSETQYF.

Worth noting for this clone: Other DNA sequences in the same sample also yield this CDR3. CDR3 amino acids: CASSLALAGGPQETQYF. The CDR3, as DNA: TGCGCCAGCAGCTTGGCCTTAGCAGGAGGCCCTCAAGAGACCCAGTACTTC. The V gene is TRBV5-1, the J gene TRBJ2-5, with D perhaps matching TRBD2 (5 bases). Trimming cost V 0 bases and J 2 bases, with 17 bases left between them. The CDR3 has 17 residues. The germline V gene encodes CDR1 SGHRS and CDR2 YFSETQ.

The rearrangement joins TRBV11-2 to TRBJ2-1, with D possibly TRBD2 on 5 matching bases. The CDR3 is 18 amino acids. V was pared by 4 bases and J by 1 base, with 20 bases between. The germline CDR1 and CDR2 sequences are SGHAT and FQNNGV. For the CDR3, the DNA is TGTGCCAGCAGCTCCCCTGGGCGGGTACTAGGGTCCTACAATGAGCAGTTCTTC. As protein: CASSSPGRVLGSYNEQFF.

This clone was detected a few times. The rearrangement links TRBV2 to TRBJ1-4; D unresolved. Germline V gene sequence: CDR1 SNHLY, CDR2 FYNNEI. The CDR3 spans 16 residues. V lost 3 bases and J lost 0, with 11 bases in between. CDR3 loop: CASSDSRIATNEKLFF. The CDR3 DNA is TGTGCCAGCAGTGACAGCAGGATTGCAACTAATGAAAAACTGTTTTTT.

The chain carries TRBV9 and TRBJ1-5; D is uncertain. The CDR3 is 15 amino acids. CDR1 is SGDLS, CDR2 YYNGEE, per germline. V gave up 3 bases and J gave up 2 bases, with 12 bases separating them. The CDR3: CASSAGSLGNQPQHF. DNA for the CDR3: TGTGCCAGCAGCGCCGGTTCCCTGGGCAATCAGCCCCAGCATTTT.

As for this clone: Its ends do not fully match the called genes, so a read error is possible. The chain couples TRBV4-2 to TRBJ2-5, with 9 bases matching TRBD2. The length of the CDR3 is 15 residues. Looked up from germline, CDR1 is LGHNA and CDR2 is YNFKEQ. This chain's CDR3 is CVSSQGGGAAETQYF. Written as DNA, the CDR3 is TGTGTCAGCAGCCAGGGCGGGGGGGCCGCAGAGACCCAGTACTTC.

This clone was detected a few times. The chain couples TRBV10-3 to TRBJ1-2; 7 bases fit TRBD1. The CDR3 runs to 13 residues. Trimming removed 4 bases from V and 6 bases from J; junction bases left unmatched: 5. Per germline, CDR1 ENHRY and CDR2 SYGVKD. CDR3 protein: CAISVGQEDGYTF. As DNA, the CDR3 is TGTGCCATCAGTGTAGGACAGGAGGATGGCTACACCTTC.